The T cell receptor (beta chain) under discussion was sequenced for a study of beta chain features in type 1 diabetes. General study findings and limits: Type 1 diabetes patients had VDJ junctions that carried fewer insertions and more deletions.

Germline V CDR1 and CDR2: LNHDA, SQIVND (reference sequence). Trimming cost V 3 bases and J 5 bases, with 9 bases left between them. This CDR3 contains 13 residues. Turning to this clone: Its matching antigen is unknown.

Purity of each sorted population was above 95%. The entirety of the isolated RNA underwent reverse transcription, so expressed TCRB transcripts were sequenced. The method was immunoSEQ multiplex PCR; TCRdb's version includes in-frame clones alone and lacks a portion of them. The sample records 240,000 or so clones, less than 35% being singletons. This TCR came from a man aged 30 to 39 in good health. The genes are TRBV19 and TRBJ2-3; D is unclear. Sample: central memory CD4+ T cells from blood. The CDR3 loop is CASSILSLDTQYF. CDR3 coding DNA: TGTGCCAGTAGTATCCTGTCGCTAGATACGCAGTATTTT.